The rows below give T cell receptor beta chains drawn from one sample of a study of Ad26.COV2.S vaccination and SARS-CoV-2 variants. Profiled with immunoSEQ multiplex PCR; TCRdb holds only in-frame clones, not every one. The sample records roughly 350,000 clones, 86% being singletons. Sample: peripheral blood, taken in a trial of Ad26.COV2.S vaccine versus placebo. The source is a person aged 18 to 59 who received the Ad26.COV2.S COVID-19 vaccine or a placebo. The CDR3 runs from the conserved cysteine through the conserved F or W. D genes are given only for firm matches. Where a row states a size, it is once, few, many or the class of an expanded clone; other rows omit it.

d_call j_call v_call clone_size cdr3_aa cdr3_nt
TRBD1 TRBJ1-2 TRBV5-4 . CASVDRANGYTF TGTGCCAGCGTGGACAGGGCTAATGGCTACACCTTC
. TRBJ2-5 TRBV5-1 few CASSLTTAQETQYF TGCGCCAGCAGCTTAACCACTGCACAAGAGACCCAGTACTTC
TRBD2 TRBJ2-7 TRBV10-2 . CASSEILAGSSEQYF TGCGCCAGCAGTGAAATCCTAGCGGGAAGTAGCGAGCAGTACTTC
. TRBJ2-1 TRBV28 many CASTSAGQLSSYNEQFF TGTGCCAGCACTTCGGCGGGGCAGCTTAGCTCCTACAATGAGCAGTTCTTC
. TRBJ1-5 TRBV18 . CASSVSNQPQHF TGTGCCAGCTCCGTAAGCAATCAGCCCCAGCATTTT
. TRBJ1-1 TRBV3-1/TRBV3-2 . CASSQEGEMNTEAFF TGTGCCAGCAGCCAAGAGGGGGAGATGAACACTGAAGCTTTCTTT
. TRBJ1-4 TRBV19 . CASTLLGTGTNEKLFF TGTGCCAGTACCCTCCTGGGCACGGGAACTAATGAAAAACTGTTTTTT
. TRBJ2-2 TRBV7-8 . CASSATIRDTGELFF TGTGCCAGCAGCGCGACTATACGAGACACCGGGGAGCTGTTTTTT
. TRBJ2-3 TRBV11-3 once CASSFVSGGRTDTQYF TGTGCCAGCAGCTTCGTCTCGGGCGGTCGCACAGATACGCAGTATTTT
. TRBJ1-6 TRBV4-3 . CASSAGDSPLHF TGCGCCAGCAGCGCAGGGGACTCACCCCTCCACTTT
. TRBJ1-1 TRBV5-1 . CASSLDGGTEAFF TGCGCCAGCAGCTTGGATGGGGGCACTGAAGCTTTCTTT
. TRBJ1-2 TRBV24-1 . CATSVALDYGYTF TGTGCCACCAGTGTCGCTCTGGACTATGGCTACACCTTC
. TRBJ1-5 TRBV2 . CASKDLSNQPQHF TGTGCCAGCAAGGACCTTAGCAATCAGCCCCAGCATTTT
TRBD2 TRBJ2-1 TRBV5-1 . CASSRTSGSSYNEQFF TGCGCCAGCAGCCGGACTAGCGGAAGCTCCTACAATGAGCAGTTCTTC
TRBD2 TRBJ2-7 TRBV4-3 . CASSQGLAASYEQYF TGCGCCAGCAGCCAAGGACTAGCGGCCTCCTACGAGCAGTACTTC
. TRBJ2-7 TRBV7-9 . CASSFGGAEQYF TGTGCCAGCAGCTTTGGAGGGGCCGAGCAGTACTTC
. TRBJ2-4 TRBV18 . CASSPLGPGPAKNIQYF TGTGCCAGCTCACCACTGGGACCTGGGCCAGCCAAAAACATTCAGTACTTC
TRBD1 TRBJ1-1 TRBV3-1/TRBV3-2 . CASSHRGARNTEAFF TGTGCCAGCAGCCACAGGGGGGCCAGAAACACTGAAGCTTTCTTT
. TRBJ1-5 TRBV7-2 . CASSLDGGGHQPQHF TGTGCCAGCAGCCTAGATGGGGGGGGGCATCAGCCCCAGCATTTT
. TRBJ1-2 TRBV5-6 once CASSFPTEGVRHYGYTF TGTGCCAGCAGCTTCCCGACAGAAGGAGTACGACACTATGGCTACACCTTC
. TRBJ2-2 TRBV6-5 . CASSYSYETGELFF TGTGCCAGCAGTTACTCCTATGAAACCGGGGAGCTGTTTTTT
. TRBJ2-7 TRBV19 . CASSSVGPGPYEQYF .
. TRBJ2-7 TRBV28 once CASTVRLAASSYEQYF TGTGCCAGCACCGTGCGGTTAGCGGCCAGCTCCTACGAGCAGTACTTC
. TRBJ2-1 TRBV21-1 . CASSILSGSSYNEQFF TGTGCCAGCAGCATTCTTAGCGGGAGTTCCTACAATGAGCAGTTCTTC
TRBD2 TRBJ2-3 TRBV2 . CASRRTSGGITDTQYF TGTGCCAGCAGGAGGACTAGCGGGGGCATCACAGATACGCAGTATTTT
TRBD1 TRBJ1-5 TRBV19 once CASSIIRQGDGNQPQHF TGTGCCAGTAGTATAATACGACAGGGGGACGGCAATCAGCCCCAGCATTTT
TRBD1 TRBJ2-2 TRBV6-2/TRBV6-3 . CASSRTGVGGELFF TGTGCCAGCAGCCGGACAGGGGTCGGCGGGGAGCTGTTTTTT
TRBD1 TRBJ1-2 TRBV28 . CASTQGQGHGYTF TGTGCCAGCACCCAGGGACAGGGTCATGGCTACACCTTC
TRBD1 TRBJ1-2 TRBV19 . CASWGGQAQNYGYTF TGTGCCAGTTGGGGGGGACAGGCCCAGAACTATGGCTACACCTTC
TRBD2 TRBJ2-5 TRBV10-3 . CAISGGIAGGGKETQYF TGTGCCATCAGTGGGGGTATAGCGGGAGGAGGAAAAGAGACCCAGTACTTC
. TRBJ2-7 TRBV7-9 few CASSLEYARTYEQYF TGTGCCAGCAGCTTAGAGTACGCCAGAACCTACGAGCAGTACTTC
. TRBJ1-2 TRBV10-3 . CAISPTRQAPGGYTF TGTGCCATCAGTCCCACCAGACAGGCCCCCGGTGGCTACACCTTC
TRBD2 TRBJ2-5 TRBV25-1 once CASSEWGGTRGETQYF TGTGCCAGCAGTGAATGGGGGGGGACTAGAGGAGAGACCCAGTACTTC
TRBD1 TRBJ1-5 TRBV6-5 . CASQWGRGPQPQHF TGTGCCAGCCAATGGGGCAGGGGGCCTCAGCCCCAGCATTTT
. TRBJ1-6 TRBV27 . CASSLSGVRSPLHF TGTGCCAGCAGTTTATCGGGGGTCAGGTCACCCCTCCACTTT
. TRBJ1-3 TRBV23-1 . CASSQSQSSGNTIYF TGCGCCAGCAGTCAAAGTCAAAGCTCTGGAAACACCATATATTTT
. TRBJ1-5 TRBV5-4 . CASSLDGISNQPQHF TGTGCCAGCAGCTTGGACGGGATTAGCAATCAGCCCCAGCATTTT
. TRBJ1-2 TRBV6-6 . CASSLLRMGYTF TGTGCCAGCAGTCTTTTACGCATGGGCTACACCTTC
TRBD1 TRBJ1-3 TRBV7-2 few CASSPRQGAGGNTIYF TGTGCCAGCAGCCCCAGACAGGGGGCCGGTGGAAACACCATATATTTT
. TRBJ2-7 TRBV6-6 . CASSRDLAGEQYF TGTGCCAGCAGCCGGGACTTGGCGGGCGAGCAGTACTTC
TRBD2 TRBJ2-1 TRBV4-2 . CASSQGSGANNEQFF TGTGCCAGCAGCCAAGGAAGCGGGGCCAACAATGAGCAGTTCTTC
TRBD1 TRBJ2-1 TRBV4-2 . CASSQTGTGVNNEQFF TGTGCCAGCAGCCAAACCGGGACAGGGGTCAACAATGAGCAGTTCTTC
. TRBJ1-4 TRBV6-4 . CASRRDTNEKLFF TGTGCCAGCAGGCGGGATACTAATGAAAAACTGTTTTTT
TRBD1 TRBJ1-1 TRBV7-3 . CASSRQGDTEAFF TGTGCCAGCAGCCGACAGGGGGACACTGAAGCTTTCTTT
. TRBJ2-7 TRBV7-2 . CASSLGGRTYEQYF TGTGCCAGCAGCTTAGGGGGTCGGACCTACGAGCAGTACTTC
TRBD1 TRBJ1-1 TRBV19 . CASSGQVDTEAFF TGTGCCAGTTCGGGACAGGTCGACACTGAAGCTTTCTTT
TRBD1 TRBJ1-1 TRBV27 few CASRQGAITEAFF TGTGCCAGCCGCCAGGGGGCTATCACTGAAGCTTTCTTT
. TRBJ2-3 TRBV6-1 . CASSEVPIPTDTQYF TGTGCCAGCAGTGAAGTTCCGATACCTACAGATACGCAGTATTTT
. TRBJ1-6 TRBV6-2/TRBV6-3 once CASSRRSGAIGSPLHF TGTGCCAGCAGTCGCCGGTCGGGGGCCATAGGATCACCCCTCCACTTT
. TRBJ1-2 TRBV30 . CAWRPATYGYTF TGTGCCTGGAGGCCGGCAACCTATGGCTACACCTTC
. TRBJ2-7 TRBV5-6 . CASSLGTNRVYELYF TGTGCCAGCAGCTTGGGGACAAACAGAGTCTACGAGCTTTACTTC